This T cell receptor (beta chain) was identified in a study of resident and recirculating memory T cells in vitiligo. Study-level information: Epidermis came from shave biopsies of lesional and nonlesional sites, plus PBMCs.

CDR3 length: 15 residues. Germline CDR1 is MDHEN and CDR2 is SYDVKM. V was cut by 0 bases and J by 11 bases, with 16 bases left in between. Study results and caveats: Different lesions suggested infiltration by different T cell clones. No single dominant TCR clone appeared; lesion clonality varied.

Clones were read by immunoSEQ multiplex PCR, and TCRdb kept only the in-frame ones, dropping some. The repertoire has 75,000 to 95,000 clones, about 92% of them found once; the top ten carry about 4.8%. Note on this clone: Its antigen is unidentified.

What was sequenced was blood. The J gene is TRBJ1-4, the V gene TRBV28; TRBD1 might be the D (5 bases). The source of this sequence is a male donor with vitiligo. For the CDR3, the DNA is TGTGCCAGCAGTTTATGGGGGCAACCCTTAGGGAAACTGTTTTTT. Protein: CASSLWGQPLGKLFF.